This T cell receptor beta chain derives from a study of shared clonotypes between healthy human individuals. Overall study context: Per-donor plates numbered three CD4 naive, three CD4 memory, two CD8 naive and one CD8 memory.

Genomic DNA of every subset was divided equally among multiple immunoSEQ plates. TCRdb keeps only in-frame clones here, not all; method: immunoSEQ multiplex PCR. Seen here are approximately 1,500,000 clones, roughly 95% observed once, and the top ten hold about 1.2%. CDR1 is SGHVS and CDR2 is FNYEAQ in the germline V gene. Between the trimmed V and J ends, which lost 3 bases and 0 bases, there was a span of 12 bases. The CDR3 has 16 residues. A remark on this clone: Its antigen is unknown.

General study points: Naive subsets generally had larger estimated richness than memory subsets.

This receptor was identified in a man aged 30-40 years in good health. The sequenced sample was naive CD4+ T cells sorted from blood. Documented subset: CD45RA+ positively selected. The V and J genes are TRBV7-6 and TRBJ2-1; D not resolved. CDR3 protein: CASSFRIGSSYNEQFF. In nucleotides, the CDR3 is TGTGCCAGCAGCTTTCGTATCGGTAGCTCCTACAATGAGCAGTTCTTC.